Following are 16 T cell receptor beta chains from one sample sequenced in a study of blood T cells in healthy people across ages. The authors ran a second PCR of about 6 to 11 cycles using a sample-barcoded 5' primer and a J-beta primer mix. TCRdb reanalysed the 5' RACE reads using MiXCR and keeps one entry per CDR3 protein. The sample holds around 800,000 distinct CDR3 sequences, under 80% seen once. The sequenced sample consisted of blood. The receptor source for this set is a man aged 25-45 years in good health.

This clonotype showed up just once. V and J are TRBV29-1 and TRBJ1-4; no definite D call. This CDR3 has 13 amino acids. From germline, CDR1 is SQVTM and CDR2 ANQGSEA. Trimming stripped 6 bases from V and 8 bases from J, with 16 bases between. The CDR3 DNA reads TGCAGCGTCCCCGGGCTTACGGGGGAAAAACTGTTTTTT. It yields the protein CSVPGLTGEKLFF.

V gene TRBV4-3 combines with J gene TRBJ1-2, with 7 nucleotides matching TRBD1. Unmatched junction bases numbered 9, after V lost 0 bases and J lost 8 bases. In germline, CDR1 is LGHNA, CDR2 YSLEER. The CDR3 has 15 amino acids. The CDR3 spells CASSQDAGQGGGYTF. CDR3 in DNA: TGCGCCAGCAGCCAAGATGCAGGTCAGGGGGGAGGCTACACCTTC.

The rearrangement uses TRBV6-2 or TRBV6-3 and TRBJ2-7; possibly TRBD2 for D (5 bases). Trimming removed 2 bases at V and 2 bases at J, with 10 bases between. Germline-derived CDR1 and CDR2 are MNHEY and SVGEGT. This CDR3 has 14 residues. In DNA, the CDR3 is TGTGCCAGCAGTTACGTGACGGGGACCTACGAGCAGTACTTC. Translating it yields CASSYVTGTYEQYF.

The chain recombines TRBV4-3 with TRBJ2-5; TRBD1 is a possible D gene (5 bases). Germline CDR1 reads LGHNA; CDR2 reads YSLEER. V lost 0 bases to trimming and J lost 11 bases, with 19 bases between them. The CDR3 spans 15 residues. The CDR3 nucleotides read TGCGCCAGCAGCCAAGAGGCTAGGGGCCACAATGAGCAGTACTTC. Amino acids: CASSQEARGHNEQYF.

This clonotype was counted between two and nine times. The chain uses TRBV27 and TRBJ2-7; no reliable D call. The germline V gene has CDR1 MNHEY and CDR2 SMNVEV (reference sequence). Trimming took 3 bases from V and 0 from J, leaving 9 bases between them. This CDR3 has 14 residues. The CDR3, as DNA: TGTGCCAGCAGTTTTTTCGGAAACTCCTACGAGCAGTACTTC. Amino acids: CASSFFGNSYEQYF.

This clonotype has a handful of counts. An end of the junction does not agree with germline; a read error may underlie this. The J gene is TRBJ1-2, the V gene TRBV7-2; D might be TRBD1 (6 bases). This CDR3 comprises 13 residues. Germline CDR1 is SGHTA and CDR2 is FQGNSA. The CDR3 DNA follows: TGTGCCAGCAGCGTAGCAGGGGTCTATGGCTACACCTTC. Protein: CASSVAGVYGYTF.

The gene calls are TRBV2 and TRBJ2-4, with 11 bases aligning to TRBD1. The J call is uncertain, as TRBJ2-7 better fits the DNA end. CDR3 size: 14 residues. The germline gives CDR1 SNHLY, CDR2 FYNNEI. The CDR3 region has the DNA TGTGCCAGCACCACCGGGACAGGGGGATACGAGCAGTACTTC. As protein: CASTTGTGGYEQYF.

The rearrangement links TRBV28 to TRBJ2-5, with 8 positions matching TRBD1. The ends lost 7 bases at V and 4 bases at J; junction bases unmatched: 8. CDR1 and CDR2 (germline): MDHEN, SYDVKM. The CDR3 length is 14 residues. The CDR3 sequence is CASTPGQGLETQYF. CDR3 nucleotide sequence: TGTGCCAGCACGCCCGGACAGGGCTTAGAGACCCAGTACTTC. The entire variable domain, with the rest obtained from reference TRBV28 and TRBJ2-5, is as follows: DVKVTQSSRYLVKRTGEKVFLECVQDMDHENMFWYRQDPGLGLRLIYFSYDVKMKEKGDIPEGYSVSREKKERFSLILESASTNQTSMYLCASTPGQGLETQYFGPGTRLLVL.

V is TRBV6-5 and J is TRBJ2-7, with D maybe TRBD2 (6 bases). This CDR3 is built from 16 residues. Germline V gene sequence: CDR1 MNHEY, CDR2 SVGAGI. V lost 6 bases to trimming and J lost 2 bases, with 20 bases between them. In DNA form, the CDR3 reads TGTGCCAGCAGAGTGGGCGGGATAGGAGGGGCCTACGAGCAGTACTTC. Translated: CASRVGGIGGAYEQYF.

This clonotype was detected only a few times. The J gene is TRBJ2-3, the V gene TRBV7-2; no reliable D call. Germline V lookup: CDR1 SGHTA, CDR2 FQGNSA. This CDR3 is built from 14 residues. The V and J ends lost 2 bases and 2 bases respectively, with 8 bases between them. The CDR3 is CASSLSGFTDTQYF. The CDR3 coding sequence is TGTGCCAGCAGCTTATCTGGATTCACAGATACGCAGTATTTT.

The rearrangement links TRBV6-5 to TRBJ2-2; 9 nucleotides align to TRBD1. The germline V gene encodes CDR1 MNHEY and CDR2 SVGAGI. The CDR3 loop spans 15 amino acids. The V gene end was trimmed by 8 bases and the J gene end by 6 bases; junction bases not matched to a gene: 10. CDR3 loop: CASSRTGEIPGELFF. The CDR3 region has the DNA TGTGCCAGCTCCAGGACAGGGGAGATTCCCGGGGAGCTGTTTTTT.

This sequence joins TRBV9 and TRBJ2-7, with a tentative D call TRBD1 (6 bases). This CDR3 comprises 15 residues. Germline V gene lookup returns CDR1 SGDLS and CDR2 YYNGEE. V was cut by 0 bases and J by 4 bases, with 14 bases left in between. In nucleotides, the CDR3 is TGTGCCAGCAGCGTAGATCCCTCCAGGGGTTACGAGCAGTACTTC. Translated, it gives CASSVDPSRGYEQYF.

The table lists this clonotype with a few counts. V and J are TRBV10-3 and TRBJ1-5; D is undetermined. The CDR3 consists of 13 residues. Germline V lookup: CDR1 ENHRY, CDR2 SYGVKD. Trimming cost V 8 bases and J 0 bases, with 8 bases left between them. CDR3 in DNA: TGTGCCATCCGTTACAGTAGCAATCAGCCCCAGCATTTT. This encodes CAIRYSSNQPQHF.

This clonotype has only a few counts. The CDR3 DNA follows: TGCAGTGCCTCACAGGGGATCGCCTACGAGCAGTACTTC. Translating gives CSASQGIAYEQYF. V is TRBV20-1 and J is TRBJ2-5; TRBD1 agrees at 7 bases. The J call may be mistaken, given a closer DNA end match to TRBJ2-7. Germline lookup yields CDR1 DFQATT and CDR2 SNEGSKA (reference sequence). This CDR3 is 13 amino acids long.

This chain joins TRBV5-1 and TRBJ1-2; D is uncertain. The CDR3 extends over 14 amino acids. V was clipped by 0 bases and J by 5 bases, with 11 bases between them. Germline CDR1 SGHRS, CDR2 YFSETQ. The CDR3 DNA follows: TGCGCCAGCAGCTTGGAAGGGCGCGGATATGGCTACACCTTC. It translates to CASSLEGRGYGYTF.

This clonotype was detected a few times. The genes are TRBV4-2 and TRBJ2-5; a weak D match, TRBD2 (6 bases). V was cut by 4 bases and J by 1 base, with 19 bases left in between. The CDR3 spans 17 residues. The germline gives CDR1 LGHNA, CDR2 YNFKEQ. CDR3 nucleotides: TGTGCCAGCAGCCCGCCCACCCTCCGGGGGTCCCAAGAGACCCAGTACTTC. It is translated as CASSPPTLRGSQETQYF.